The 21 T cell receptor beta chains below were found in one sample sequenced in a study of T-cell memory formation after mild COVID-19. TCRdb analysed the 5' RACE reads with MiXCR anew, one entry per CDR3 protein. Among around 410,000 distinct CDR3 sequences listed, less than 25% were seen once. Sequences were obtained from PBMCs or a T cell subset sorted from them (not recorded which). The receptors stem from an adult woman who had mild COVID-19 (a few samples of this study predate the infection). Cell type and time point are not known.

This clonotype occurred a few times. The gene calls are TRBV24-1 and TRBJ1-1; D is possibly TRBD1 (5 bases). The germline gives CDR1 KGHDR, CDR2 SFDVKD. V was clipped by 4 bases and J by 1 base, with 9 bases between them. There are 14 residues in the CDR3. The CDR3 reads CATSDTTGNTEAFF. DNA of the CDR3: TGTGCCACCAGTGACACCACAGGGAACACTGAAGCTTTCTTT.

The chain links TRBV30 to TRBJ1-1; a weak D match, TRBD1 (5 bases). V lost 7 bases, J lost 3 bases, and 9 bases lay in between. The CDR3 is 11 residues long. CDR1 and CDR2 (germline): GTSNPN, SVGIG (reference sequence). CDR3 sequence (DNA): TGTGCCTTCCAGGGCTACACTGAAGCTTTCTTT. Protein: CAFQGYTEAFF. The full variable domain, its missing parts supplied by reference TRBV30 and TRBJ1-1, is SQTIHQWPATLVQPVGSPLSLECTVEGTSNPNLYWYRQAAGRGLQLLFYSVGIGQISSEVPQNLSASRPQDRQFILSSKKLLLSDSGFYLCAFQGYTEAFFGQGTRLTVV.

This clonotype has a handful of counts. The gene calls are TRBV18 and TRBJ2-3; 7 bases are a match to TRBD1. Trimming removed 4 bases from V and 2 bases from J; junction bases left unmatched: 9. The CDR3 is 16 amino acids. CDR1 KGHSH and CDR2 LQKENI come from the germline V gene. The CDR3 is CASSLNRDRNTDTQYF. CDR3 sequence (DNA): TGTGCCAGCTCACTCAACCGGGACAGAAACACAGATACGCAGTATTTT.

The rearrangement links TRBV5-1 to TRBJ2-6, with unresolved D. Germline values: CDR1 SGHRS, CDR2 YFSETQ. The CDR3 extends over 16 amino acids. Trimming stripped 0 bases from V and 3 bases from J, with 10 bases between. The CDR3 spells CASSLAVGVGANVLTF. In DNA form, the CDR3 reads TGCGCCAGCAGCTTGGCGGTTGGGGTTGGGGCCAACGTCCTGACTTTC.

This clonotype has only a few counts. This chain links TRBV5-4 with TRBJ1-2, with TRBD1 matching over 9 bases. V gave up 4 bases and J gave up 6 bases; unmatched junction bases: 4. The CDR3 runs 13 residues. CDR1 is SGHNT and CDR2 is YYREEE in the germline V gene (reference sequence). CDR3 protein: CASSPRQGDGYTF. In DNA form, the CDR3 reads TGTGCCAGCAGCCCTAGACAGGGGGATGGCTACACCTTC.

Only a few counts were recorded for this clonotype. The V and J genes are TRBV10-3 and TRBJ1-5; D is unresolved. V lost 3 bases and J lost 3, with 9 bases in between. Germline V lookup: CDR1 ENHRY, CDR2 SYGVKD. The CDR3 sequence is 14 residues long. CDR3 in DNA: TGTGCCATCAGTGACACCGGGAACAATCAGCCCCAGCATTTT. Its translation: CAISDTGNNQPQHF.

The CDR3 loop reads CASSREGDRAYEQYF. In DNA form, the CDR3 reads TGTGCCAGCAGCCGGGAGGGGGACCGAGCCTACGAGCAGTACTTC. The rearrangement uses TRBV9 and TRBJ2-7; 8 bases agree with TRBD2. This CDR3 is 15 amino acids long. Looked up from germline, CDR1 is SGDLS and CDR2 is YYNGEE. Germline trimming cut 4 bases from V and 2 bases from J; bases unmatched to any gene: 8.

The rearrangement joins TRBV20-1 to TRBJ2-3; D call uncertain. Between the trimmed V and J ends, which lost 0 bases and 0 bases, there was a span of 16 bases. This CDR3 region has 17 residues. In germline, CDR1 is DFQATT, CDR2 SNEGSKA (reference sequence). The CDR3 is CSARDMGRSTSTDTQYF. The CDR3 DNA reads TGCAGTGCTAGAGATATGGGCAGGTCAACTAGCACAGATACGCAGTATTTT.

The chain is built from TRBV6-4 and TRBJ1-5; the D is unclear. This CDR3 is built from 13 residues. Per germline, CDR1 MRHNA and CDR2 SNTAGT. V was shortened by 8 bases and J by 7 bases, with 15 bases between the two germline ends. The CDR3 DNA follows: TGTGCCAGCCGGGTAAGGTTGAGGCAGCCCCAGCATTTT. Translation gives CASRVRLRQPQHF.

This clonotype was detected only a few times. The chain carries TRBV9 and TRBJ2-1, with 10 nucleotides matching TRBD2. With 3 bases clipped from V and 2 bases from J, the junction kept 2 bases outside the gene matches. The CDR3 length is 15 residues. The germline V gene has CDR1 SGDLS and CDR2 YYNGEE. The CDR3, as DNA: TGTGCCAGCAGCGCGAGCGGGAGGGCCTACAATGAGCAGTTCTTC. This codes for CASSASGRAYNEQFF.

CDR3 nucleotides: TGTGCCAGCAGCTTAATGGGACTTAGCGGCTCTGCCTACAATGAGCAGTTCTTC. Protein product: CASSLMGLSGSAYNEQFF. This chain uses TRBV7-2 with TRBJ2-1, with a possible D match to TRBD2 (6 bases). This CDR3 is built from 18 residues. The germline V gene has CDR1 SGHTA and CDR2 FQGNSA. V was shortened by 2 bases and J by 2 bases, with 19 bases between the two germline ends.

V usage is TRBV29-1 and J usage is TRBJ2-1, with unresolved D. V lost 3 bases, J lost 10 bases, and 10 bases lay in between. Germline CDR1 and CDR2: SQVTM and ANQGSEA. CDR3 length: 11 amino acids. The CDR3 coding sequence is TGCAGCGTTGATGGCCCATTCGAGCAGTTCTTC. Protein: CSVDGPFEQFF.

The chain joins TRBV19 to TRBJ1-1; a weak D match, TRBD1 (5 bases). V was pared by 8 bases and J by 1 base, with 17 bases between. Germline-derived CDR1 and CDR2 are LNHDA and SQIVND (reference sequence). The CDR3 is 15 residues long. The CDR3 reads CASHSPGHTNTEAFF. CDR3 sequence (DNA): TGTGCCAGTCACTCACCAGGGCACACGAACACTGAAGCTTTCTTT.

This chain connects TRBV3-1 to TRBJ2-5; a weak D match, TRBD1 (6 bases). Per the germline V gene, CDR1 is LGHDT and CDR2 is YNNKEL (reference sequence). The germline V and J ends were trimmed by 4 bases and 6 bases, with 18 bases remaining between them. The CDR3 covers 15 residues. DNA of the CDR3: TGTGCCAGCAGCCCTGGTGGGGGCTGGGGGAAGACCCAGTACTTC. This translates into CASSPGGGWGKTQYF.

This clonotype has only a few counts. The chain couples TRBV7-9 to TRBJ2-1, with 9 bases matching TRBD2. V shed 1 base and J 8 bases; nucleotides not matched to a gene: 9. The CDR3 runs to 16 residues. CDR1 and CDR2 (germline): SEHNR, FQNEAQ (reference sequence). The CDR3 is CASSLVLAGDSDEQFF. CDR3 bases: TGTGCCAGCAGCTTAGTTTTAGCGGGAGATTCGGATGAGCAGTTCTTC.

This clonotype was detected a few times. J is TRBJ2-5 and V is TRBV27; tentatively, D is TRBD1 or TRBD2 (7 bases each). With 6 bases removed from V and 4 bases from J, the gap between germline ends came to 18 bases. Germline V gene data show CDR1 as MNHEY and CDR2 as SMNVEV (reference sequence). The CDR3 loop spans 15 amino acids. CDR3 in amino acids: CASSSLRGGRETQYF. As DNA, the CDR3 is TGTGCCAGCAGCTCCCTCAGGGGGGGACGAGAGACCCAGTACTTC.

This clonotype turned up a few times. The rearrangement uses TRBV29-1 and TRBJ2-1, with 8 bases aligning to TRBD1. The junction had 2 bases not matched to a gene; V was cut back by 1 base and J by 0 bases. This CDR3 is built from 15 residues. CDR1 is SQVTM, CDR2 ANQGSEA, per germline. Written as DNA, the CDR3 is TGCAGCGTTGAAGCTGGACAGGGCTCCTACAATGAGCAGTTCTTC. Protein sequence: CSVEAGQGSYNEQFF.

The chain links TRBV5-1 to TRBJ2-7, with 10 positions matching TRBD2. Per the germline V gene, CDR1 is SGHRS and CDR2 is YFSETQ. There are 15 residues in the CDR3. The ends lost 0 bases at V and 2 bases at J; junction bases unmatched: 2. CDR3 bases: TGCGCCAGCAGCTTGGCTAGCGGGGGAACCTACGAGCAGTACTTC. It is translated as CASSLASGGTYEQYF.

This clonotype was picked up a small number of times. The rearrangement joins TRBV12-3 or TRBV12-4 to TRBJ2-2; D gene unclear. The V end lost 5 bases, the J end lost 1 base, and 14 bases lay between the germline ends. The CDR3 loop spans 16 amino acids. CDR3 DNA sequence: TGTGCCAGCAGTCCCTCCCGGACGGGGAACACCGGGGAGCTGTTTTTT. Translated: CASSPSRTGNTGELFF.

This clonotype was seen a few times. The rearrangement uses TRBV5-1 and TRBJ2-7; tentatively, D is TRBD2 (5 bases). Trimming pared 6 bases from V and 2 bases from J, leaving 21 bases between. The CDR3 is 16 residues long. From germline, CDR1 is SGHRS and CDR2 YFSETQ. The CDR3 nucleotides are TGCGCCAGCACCGCCCAATCTCGGACTGATCCCTACGAGCAGTACTTC. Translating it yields CASTAQSRTDPYEQYF. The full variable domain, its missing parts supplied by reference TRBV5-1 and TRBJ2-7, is KAGVTQTPRYLIKTRGQQVTLSCSPISGHRSVSWYQQTPGQGLQFLFEYFSETQRNKGNFPGRFSGRQFSNSRSEMNVSTLELGDSALYLCASTAQSRTDPYEQYFGPGTRLTVT.

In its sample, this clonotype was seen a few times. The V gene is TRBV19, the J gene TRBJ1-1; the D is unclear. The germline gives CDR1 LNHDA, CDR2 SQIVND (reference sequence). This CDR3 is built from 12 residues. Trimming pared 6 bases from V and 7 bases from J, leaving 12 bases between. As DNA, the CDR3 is TGTGCCAGTAGACCCAATCTAGGTGAAGCTTTCTTT. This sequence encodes CASRPNLGEAFF.